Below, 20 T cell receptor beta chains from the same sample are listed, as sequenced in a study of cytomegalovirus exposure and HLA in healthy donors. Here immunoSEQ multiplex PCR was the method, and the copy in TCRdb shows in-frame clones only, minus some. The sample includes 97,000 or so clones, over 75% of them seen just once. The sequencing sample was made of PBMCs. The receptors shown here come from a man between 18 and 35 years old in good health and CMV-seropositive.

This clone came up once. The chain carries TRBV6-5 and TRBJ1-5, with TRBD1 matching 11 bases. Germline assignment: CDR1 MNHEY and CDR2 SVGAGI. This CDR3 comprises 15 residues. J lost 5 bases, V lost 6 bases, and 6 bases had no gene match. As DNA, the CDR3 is TGTGCCAGCAGCCGGGACAGGGGGATCGATCAGCCCCAGCATTTT. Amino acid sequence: CASSRDRGIDQPQHF.

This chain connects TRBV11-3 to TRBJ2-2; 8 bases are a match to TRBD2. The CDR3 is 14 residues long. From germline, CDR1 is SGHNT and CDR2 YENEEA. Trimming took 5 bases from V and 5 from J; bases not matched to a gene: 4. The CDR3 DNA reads TGTGCCAGCAGCCAGCGGGAGTTGACCGGGGAGCTGTTTTTT. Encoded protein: CASSQRELTGELFF. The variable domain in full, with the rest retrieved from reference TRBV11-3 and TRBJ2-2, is EAGVVQSPRYKIIEKKQPVAFWCNPISGHNTLYWYLQNLGQGPELLIRYENEEAVDDSQLPKDRFSAERLKGVDSTLKIQPAELGDSAVYLCASSQRELTGELFFGEGSRLTVL.

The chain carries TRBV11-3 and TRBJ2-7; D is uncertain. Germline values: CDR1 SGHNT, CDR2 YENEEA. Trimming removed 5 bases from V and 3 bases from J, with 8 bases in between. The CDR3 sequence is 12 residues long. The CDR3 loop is CASSPQLYEQYF. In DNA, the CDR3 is TGTGCCAGCAGCCCACAGCTCTACGAGCAGTACTTC.

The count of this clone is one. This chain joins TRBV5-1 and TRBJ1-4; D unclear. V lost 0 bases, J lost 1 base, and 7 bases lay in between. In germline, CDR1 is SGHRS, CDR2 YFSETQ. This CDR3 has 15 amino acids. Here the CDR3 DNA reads TGCGCCAGCAGCTTGGCGTCACTAACTAATGAAAAACTGTTTTTT. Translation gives CASSLASLTNEKLFF.

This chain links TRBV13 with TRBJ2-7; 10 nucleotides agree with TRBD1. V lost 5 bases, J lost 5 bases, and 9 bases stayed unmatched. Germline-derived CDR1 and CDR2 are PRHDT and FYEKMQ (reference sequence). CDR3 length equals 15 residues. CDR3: CASSLAGQGINEQYF. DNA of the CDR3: TGTGCCAGCAGCCTCGCGGGACAGGGGATTAACGAGCAGTACTTC.

The CDR3 loop is CASRERGDGNEQFF. Written as DNA, the CDR3 is TGTGCCAGTAGGGAGCGGGGGGATGGTAATGAGCAGTTCTTC. The rearrangement links TRBV19 to TRBJ2-1; 9 bases align to TRBD2. Per the germline V gene, CDR1 is LNHDA and CDR2 is SQIVND (reference sequence). The CDR3 is 14 amino acids. J was trimmed by 7 bases and V by 6 bases; bases with no gene match: 7.

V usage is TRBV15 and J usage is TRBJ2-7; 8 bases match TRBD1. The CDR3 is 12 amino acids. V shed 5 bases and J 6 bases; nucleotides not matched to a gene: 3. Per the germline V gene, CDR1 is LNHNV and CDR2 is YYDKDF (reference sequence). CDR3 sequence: CATSQTGAEQYF. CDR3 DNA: TGTGCCACCAGCCAGACAGGGGCCGAGCAGTACTTC.

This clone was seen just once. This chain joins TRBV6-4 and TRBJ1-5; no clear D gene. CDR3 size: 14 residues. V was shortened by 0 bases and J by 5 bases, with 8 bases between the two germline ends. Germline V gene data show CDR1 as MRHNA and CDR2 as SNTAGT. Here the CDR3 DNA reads TGTGCCAGCAGTGACTCGGGCAGATATCAGCCCCAGCATTTT. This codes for CASSDSGRYQPQHF.

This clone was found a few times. The CDR3 spells CASSLAWAIAGGLSYEQYF. The CDR3 nucleotides are TGTGCCAGCAGCTTAGCTTGGGCGATAGCGGGGGGACTCTCCTACGAGCAGTACTTC. V is TRBV7-8 and J is TRBJ2-7; 10 bases agree with TRBD2. The germline gives CDR1 SGHVS, CDR2 FQNEAQ. This CDR3 has 19 residues. V lost 0 bases and J lost 0; bases outside the gene matches: 11.

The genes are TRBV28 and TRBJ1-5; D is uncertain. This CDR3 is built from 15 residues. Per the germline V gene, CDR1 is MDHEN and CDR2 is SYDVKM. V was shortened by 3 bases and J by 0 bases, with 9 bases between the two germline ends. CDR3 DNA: TGTGCCAGCAGTTTCCAACCCTATAGCAATCAGCCCCAGCATTTT. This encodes CASSFQPYSNQPQHF.

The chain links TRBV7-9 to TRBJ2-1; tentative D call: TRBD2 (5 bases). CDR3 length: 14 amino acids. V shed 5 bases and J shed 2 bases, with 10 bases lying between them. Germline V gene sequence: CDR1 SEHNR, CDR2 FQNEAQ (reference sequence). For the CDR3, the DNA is TGTGCCAGCAGCGCGACTACCACCTACAATGAGCAGTTCTTC. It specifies CASSATTTYNEQFF.

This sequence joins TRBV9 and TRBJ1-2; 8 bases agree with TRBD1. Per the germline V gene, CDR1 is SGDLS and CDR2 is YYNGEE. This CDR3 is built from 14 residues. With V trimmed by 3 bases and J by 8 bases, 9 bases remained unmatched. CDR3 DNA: TGTGCCAGCAGCGGCGCTTGGACAGGGCAGGGCTACACCTTC. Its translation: CASSGAWTGQGYTF.

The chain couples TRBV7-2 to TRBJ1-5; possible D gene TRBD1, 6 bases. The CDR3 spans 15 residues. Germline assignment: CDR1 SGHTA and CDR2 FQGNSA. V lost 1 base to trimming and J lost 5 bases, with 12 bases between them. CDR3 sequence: CASSLVTGSDQPQHF. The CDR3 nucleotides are TGTGCCAGCAGCTTAGTGACAGGCAGTGATCAGCCCCAGCATTTT.

The CDR3 DNA reads TGTGCCAGCAGCTTAGTTGTGCTAGCGGGAGTCGAGCAGTACTTC. Residues: CASSLVVLAGVEQYF. The chain has TRBV7-2 and TRBJ2-7; 10 bases align to TRBD2. The V gene's germline CDR1 is SGHTA and CDR2 FQGNSA. With 1 base clipped from V and 6 bases from J, the junction kept 6 bases outside the gene matches. CDR3 length equals 15 residues.

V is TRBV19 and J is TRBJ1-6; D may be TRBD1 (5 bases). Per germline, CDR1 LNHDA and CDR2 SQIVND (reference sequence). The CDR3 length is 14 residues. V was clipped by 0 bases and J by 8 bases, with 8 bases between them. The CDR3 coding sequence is TGTGCCAGTAGTATAGACACAGGCTATTCACCCCTCCACTTT. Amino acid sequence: CASSIDTGYSPLHF.

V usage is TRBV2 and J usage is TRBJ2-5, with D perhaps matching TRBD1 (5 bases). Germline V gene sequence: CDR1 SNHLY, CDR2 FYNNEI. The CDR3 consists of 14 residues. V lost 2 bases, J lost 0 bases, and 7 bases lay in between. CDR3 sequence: CASSEQGYQETQYF. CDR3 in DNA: TGTGCCAGCAGTGAACAGGGTTACCAAGAGACCCAGTACTTC.

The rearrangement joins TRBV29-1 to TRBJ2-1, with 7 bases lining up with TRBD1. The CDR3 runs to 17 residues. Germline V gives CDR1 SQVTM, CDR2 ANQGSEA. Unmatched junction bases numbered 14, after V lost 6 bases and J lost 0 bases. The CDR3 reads CSVAEDGQAISYNEQFF. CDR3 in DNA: TGCAGCGTCGCCGAAGACGGACAGGCCATCTCCTACAATGAGCAGTTCTTC.

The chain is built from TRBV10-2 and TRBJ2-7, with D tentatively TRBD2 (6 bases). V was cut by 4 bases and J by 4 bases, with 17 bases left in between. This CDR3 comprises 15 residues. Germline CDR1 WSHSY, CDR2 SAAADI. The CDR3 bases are TGCGCCAGCAGTGCCGGGGGACCCGACGGGTACGAGCAGTACTTC. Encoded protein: CASSAGGPDGYEQYF.

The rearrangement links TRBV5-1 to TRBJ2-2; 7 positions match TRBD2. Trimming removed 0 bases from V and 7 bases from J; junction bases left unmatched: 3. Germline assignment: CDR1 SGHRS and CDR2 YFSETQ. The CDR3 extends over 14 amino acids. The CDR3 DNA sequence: TGCGCCAGCAGCTTGGGACTAGCCATCGGGGAGCTGTTTTTT. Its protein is CASSLGLAIGELFF.

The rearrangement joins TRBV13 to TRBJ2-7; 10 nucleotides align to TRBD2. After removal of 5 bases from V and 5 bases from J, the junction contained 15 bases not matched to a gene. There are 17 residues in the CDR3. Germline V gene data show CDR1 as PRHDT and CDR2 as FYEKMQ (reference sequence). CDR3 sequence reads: CASSAPWLAGAGDEQYF. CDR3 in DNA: TGTGCCAGCAGCGCACCGTGGCTAGCGGGAGCGGGGGACGAGCAGTACTTC. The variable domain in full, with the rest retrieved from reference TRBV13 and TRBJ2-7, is AAGVIQSPRHLIKEKRETATLKCYPIPRHDTVYWYQQGPGQDPQFLISFYEKMQSDKGSIPDRFSAQQFSDYHSELNMSSLELGDSALYFCASSAPWLAGAGDEQYFGPGTRLTVT.